The rows below give T cell receptor beta chains drawn from one sample of a study of OX40 agonist ivuxolimab in advanced cancers. Repertoires were generated with immunoSEQ multiplex PCR, while TCRdb's copy carries only in-frame clones and drops some. This repertoire shows roughly 57,000 clones, more than 70% found once; its top ten account for 2% to 3%. Material: CD4+ or CD8+ T cells sorted from blood, obtained in a trial of the OX40 agonist ivuxolimab. All receptors derive from an adult with an advanced solid tumor such as melanoma, head and neck, liver or kidney cancer. CDR3s include the opening cysteine and the closing phenylalanine or tryptophan. The D gene is left open where the match is weak. Clone size is stated in some rows and not others, as once, few, many or a class when expanded.

abundance: -
v_gene: TRBV2
d_gene: -
j_gene: TRBJ1-2
CDR3nt: TGTGCCAGCATTGTGGGGGCCCAGGGGTATGGCTACACCTTC
CDR3aa: CASIVGAQGYGYTF

abundance: -
v_gene: TRBV29-1
d_gene: TRBD1
j_gene: TRBJ1-1
CDR3nt: TGCAGCGCCCAACAGGGGGCCTTAGATAACACTGAAGCTTTCTTT
CDR3aa: CSAQQGALDNTEAFF

abundance: -
v_gene: TRBV7-8
d_gene: -
j_gene: TRBJ2-1
CDR3nt: TGTGCCAGCCTCCCGGGGCTATGGGGTTACAATGAGCAGTTCTTC
CDR3aa: CASLPGLWGYNEQFF

abundance: -
v_gene: TRBV5-8
d_gene: -
j_gene: TRBJ1-1
CDR3nt: TGTGCCAGCAGCTTGCTAATACGGATGGGGAGCGCTGAAGCTTTCTTT
CDR3aa: CASSLLIRMGSAEAFF

abundance: -
v_gene: TRBV15
d_gene: -
j_gene: TRBJ2-1
CDR3nt: TGTGCCACCAGCAGGGTCGGTCGAACCTACAATGAGCAGTTCTTC
CDR3aa: CATSRVGRTYNEQFF

abundance: -
v_gene: TRBV5-4
d_gene: TRBD1
j_gene: TRBJ1-1
CDR3nt: TGTGCCAGCAGCCCACGACAGGGGGCGACGGGCACTGAAGCTTTCTTT
CDR3aa: CASSPRQGATGTEAFF

abundance: -
v_gene: TRBV5-1
d_gene: TRBD1
j_gene: TRBJ1-2
CDR3nt: TGCGCCAGCAGCTTGGAAGGCAGGGGGTTACCATCCAACTATGGCTACACCTTC
CDR3aa: CASSLEGRGLPSNYGYTF

abundance: -
v_gene: TRBV7-2
d_gene: -
j_gene: TRBJ1-6
CDR3nt: TGTGCCAGCAGCTCAGGGAGTTCACCCCTCCACTTT
CDR3aa: CASSSGSSPLHF

abundance: once
v_gene: TRBV18
d_gene: -
j_gene: TRBJ2-3
CDR3nt: TGTGCCAGCTCGCGAAGGGACACTAGCACAGATACGCAGTATTTT
CDR3aa: CASSRRDTSTDTQYF

abundance: -
v_gene: TRBV27
d_gene: -
j_gene: TRBJ2-3
CDR3nt: TGTGCCAGCCGAACCGGGCGGGGTAGCACAGATACGCAGTATTTT
CDR3aa: CASRTGRGSTDTQYF

abundance: -
v_gene: TRBV9
d_gene: -
j_gene: TRBJ2-5
CDR3nt: TGTGCCAGCAGCGTATTTGAGGGCGCGGCTAGGCAAGAGACCCAGTACTTC
CDR3aa: CASSVFEGAARQETQYF

abundance: -
v_gene: TRBV5-1
d_gene: TRBD2
j_gene: TRBJ2-7
CDR3nt: TGCGCCAGCAATTCCCCTCGGAGGACTAGCGGGACTTACGAGCAGTACTTC
CDR3aa: CASNSPRRTSGTYEQYF

abundance: -
v_gene: TRBV5-1
d_gene: -
j_gene: TRBJ2-7
CDR3nt: TGCGCCAGCAGCTTACCCTCAGTGGGTTCCTACGAGCAGTACTTC
CDR3aa: CASSLPSVGSYEQYF

abundance: once
v_gene: TRBV5-4
d_gene: TRBD2
j_gene: TRBJ2-5
CDR3nt: TGTGCCAGCAGCTTTAGGACCTCTAGACTAGCGCGAGAGACCCAGTACTTC
CDR3aa: CASSFRTSRLARETQYF

abundance: -
v_gene: TRBV29-1
d_gene: -
j_gene: TRBJ2-4
CDR3nt: TGCAGCGTTGCAGGCTATGCCAAAAACATTCAGTACTTC
CDR3aa: CSVAGYAKNIQYF

abundance: once
v_gene: TRBV6-5
d_gene: -
j_gene: TRBJ1-5
CDR3nt: TGTGCCAGCAGTCCCAGAGGGGAGCCCCAGCATTTT
CDR3aa: CASSPRGEPQHF

abundance: -
v_gene: TRBV4-1
d_gene: -
j_gene: TRBJ2-6
CDR3nt: TGCGCCAGCAGCCAGGCCGAGAGGTTTTCTGGGGCCAACGTCCTGACTTTC
CDR3aa: CASSQAERFSGANVLTF

abundance: -
v_gene: TRBV19
d_gene: -
j_gene: TRBJ1-1
CDR3nt: TGTGCCTCATGGGGGGAAAGGATGAACACTGAAGCTTTCTTT
CDR3aa: CASWGERMNTEAFF

abundance: -
v_gene: TRBV7-2
d_gene: TRBD2
j_gene: TRBJ2-1
CDR3nt: TGTGCCAGCAGAGTGTGGGCTAGCGGGAGTAGCCGAGCCTACAATGAGCAGTTCTTC
CDR3aa: CASRVWASGSSRAYNEQFF

abundance: -
v_gene: TRBV29-1
d_gene: -
j_gene: TRBJ1-2
CDR3nt: TGCAGCGACCGGACAGTTAACTATGGCTACACCTTC
CDR3aa: CSDRTVNYGYTF

abundance: -
v_gene: TRBV10-2
d_gene: -
j_gene: TRBJ2-1
CDR3nt: TGCGCCAGCAGTGGCAAGGGTACCTCCTACAATGAGCAGTTCTTC
CDR3aa: CASSGKGTSYNEQFF

abundance: once
v_gene: TRBV29-1
d_gene: -
j_gene: TRBJ1-2
CDR3nt: TGCAGCGCTAGCGTCGGATATGGCTACACCTTC
CDR3aa: CSASVGYGYTF

abundance: -
v_gene: TRBV10-3
d_gene: TRBD1
j_gene: TRBJ2-1
CDR3nt: TGTGCCATCAGTCGGGACAGGGAGCGCTACAATGAGCAGTTCTTC
CDR3aa: CAISRDRERYNEQFF

abundance: once
v_gene: TRBV10-3
d_gene: -
j_gene: TRBJ2-5
CDR3nt: TGTGCCATCAGTGAGTCGGTGGCTTTGACGGCCCAGTACTTC
CDR3aa: CAISESVALTAQYF

abundance: few
v_gene: TRBV5-4
d_gene: -
j_gene: TRBJ1-2
CDR3nt: TGTGCCAGCAGCTTGGTGGGGGGCGATGGCTACACCTTC
CDR3aa: CASSLVGGDGYTF

abundance: -
v_gene: TRBV28
d_gene: -
j_gene: TRBJ1-4
CDR3nt: TGTGCCAGCAGTCCCGACCTCGCAGGGGAAAAACTGTTTTTT
CDR3aa: CASSPDLAGEKLFF

abundance: -
v_gene: TRBV10-1
d_gene: TRBD2
j_gene: TRBJ2-1
CDR3nt: TGCGCCAGCAGGAGACTAGCGGGAGATATCAATGAGCAGTTCTTC
CDR3aa: CASRRLAGDINEQFF

abundance: -
v_gene: TRBV5-8
d_gene: -
j_gene: TRBJ1-2
CDR3nt: TGTGCCAGCAGCTTGTCGGCGGGGGAGGGGTATGGCTACACCTTC
CDR3aa: CASSLSAGEGYGYTF

abundance: -
v_gene: TRBV5-1
d_gene: -
j_gene: TRBJ1-6
CDR3nt: TGCGCCAGCAGCTTGGAATGGGGGCAATCACCCCTCCACTTT
CDR3aa: CASSLEWGQSPLHF

abundance: -
v_gene: TRBV4-3
d_gene: -
j_gene: TRBJ2-5
CDR3nt: TGCGCCAGCAGCCAAGGGAATATCCAGTACTTC
CDR3aa: CASSQGNIQYF

abundance: -
v_gene: TRBV7-3
d_gene: TRBD1
j_gene: TRBJ1-1
CDR3nt: TGTGCCAGCAGCTCACAGGGGGGTGTGGTCAACACTGAAGCTTTCTTT
CDR3aa: CASSSQGGVVNTEAFF

abundance: -
v_gene: TRBV6-5
d_gene: TRBD1
j_gene: TRBJ1-4
CDR3nt: TGTGCCAGCAGTAGGGACAGGGATAATGAAAAACTGTTTTTT
CDR3aa: CASSRDRDNEKLFF

abundance: medium-sized
v_gene: TRBV2
d_gene: -
j_gene: TRBJ1-4
CDR3nt: TGTGCCATCGGCGGGGTCGGTGAAAAACTGTTTTTT
CDR3aa: CAIGGVGEKLFF

abundance: few
v_gene: TRBV4-3
d_gene: -
j_gene: TRBJ1-5
CDR3nt: TGCGCCAGCAGCCGATCACAGGGTTATCAGCCCCAGCATTTT
CDR3aa: CASSRSQGYQPQHF

abundance: -
v_gene: TRBV19
d_gene: TRBD2
j_gene: TRBJ2-3
CDR3nt: TGTGCCAGTAGTTTCTTCTCGACTAGCTCTACGCAGTATTTT
CDR3aa: CASSFFSTSSTQYF

abundance: few
v_gene: TRBV6-6
d_gene: -
j_gene: TRBJ1-1
CDR3nt: TGTGCCAGCAGTTACCGACGGGAGAACACTGAAGCTTTCTTT
CDR3aa: CASSYRRENTEAFF

abundance: -
v_gene: TRBV6-6
d_gene: -
j_gene: TRBJ1-5
CDR3nt: TGTGCCAGCAGCGACCGTCCCCAGCCCCAGCATTTT
CDR3aa: CASSDRPQPQHF

abundance: -
v_gene: TRBV5-1
d_gene: TRBD2
j_gene: TRBJ2-1
CDR3nt: TGCGCCAGCAGCTTGGACACTAGCGATGAGCAGTTCTTC
CDR3aa: CASSLDTSDEQFF

abundance: -
v_gene: TRBV7-6
d_gene: TRBD1
j_gene: TRBJ2-5
CDR3nt: TGTGCCAGCAGCTCCCCGGGACAGGGAAGAGAGACCCAGTACTTC
CDR3aa: CASSSPGQGRETQYF